This T cell receptor (beta chain) emerged from a study of molecular identifiers for immune sequencing clone quantification. General observations from the study: Clones carrying above 20 RNA copies accounted for over 98% of effector molecules, under 1% in naive cells.

This clonotype has ten or more counts. Its matching antigen is unknown. TCRdb re-analysed the PCR reads in MiXCR, keeping a single row per CDR3 protein. The sample includes 85,000 to 100,000 distinct CDR3 sequences, under 25% of them seen just once. The sequence was obtained from a human donor in good health. Some libraries in this study had Jurkat cell RNA spiked in. Sequences were obtained from naive CD8+ T cells from blood, with Jurkat cell RNA spiked in. Documented subset: FACS-sorted CD8+CD4-CCR7+CD45RA+ naive T cells.

DNA for the CDR3: TGCGCCAGCAGTCAACCGGGACAAACCAAATATAGCAATCAGCCCCAGCATTTT. Translated, it gives CASSQPGQTKYSNQPQHF. The chain uses TRBV23-1 and TRBJ1-5, with a weak D call TRBD1 (6 bases). TRBV23-1 is identified as an open reading frame with a role that is uncertain. V was cut by 2 bases and J by 0 bases, with 17 bases left in between. The CDR3 extends over 18 amino acids.